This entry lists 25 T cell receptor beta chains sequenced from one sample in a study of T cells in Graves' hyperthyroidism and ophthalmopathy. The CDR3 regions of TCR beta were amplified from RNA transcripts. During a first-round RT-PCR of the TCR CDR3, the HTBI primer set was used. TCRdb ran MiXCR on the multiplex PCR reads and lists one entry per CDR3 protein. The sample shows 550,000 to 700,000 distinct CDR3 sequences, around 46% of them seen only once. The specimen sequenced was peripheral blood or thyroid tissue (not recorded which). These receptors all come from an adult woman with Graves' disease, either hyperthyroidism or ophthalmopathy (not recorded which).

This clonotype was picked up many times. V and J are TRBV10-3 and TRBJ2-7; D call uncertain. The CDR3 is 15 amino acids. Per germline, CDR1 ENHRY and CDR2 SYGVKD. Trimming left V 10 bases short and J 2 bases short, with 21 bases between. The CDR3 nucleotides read TGTGCCACAGCCATCCGTCTTACCTCAACCTACGAGCAGTACTTC. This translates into CATAIRLTSTYEQYF.

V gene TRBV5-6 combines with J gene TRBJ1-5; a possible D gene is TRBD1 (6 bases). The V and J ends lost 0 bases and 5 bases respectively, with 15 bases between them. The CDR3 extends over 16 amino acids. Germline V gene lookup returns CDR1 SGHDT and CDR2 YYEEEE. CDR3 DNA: TGTGCCAGCAGCTTGGCCCCGGACAGCCTACATCAGCCCCAGCATTTT. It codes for CASSLAPDSLHQPQHF.

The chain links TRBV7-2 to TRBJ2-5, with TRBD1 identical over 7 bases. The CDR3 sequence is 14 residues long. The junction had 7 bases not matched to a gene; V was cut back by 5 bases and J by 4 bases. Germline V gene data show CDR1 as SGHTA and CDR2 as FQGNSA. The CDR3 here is CASSPQTGTETQYF. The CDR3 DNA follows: TGTGCCAGCAGCCCCCAGACAGGGACAGAGACCCAGTACTTC.

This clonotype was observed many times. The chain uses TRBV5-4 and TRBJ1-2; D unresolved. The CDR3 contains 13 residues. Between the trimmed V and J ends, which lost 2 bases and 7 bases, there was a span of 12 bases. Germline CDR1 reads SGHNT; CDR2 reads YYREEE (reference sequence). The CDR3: CASSLPVQAGYTF. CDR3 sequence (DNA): TGTGCCAGCAGCTTACCGGTGCAGGCTGGCTACACCTTC.

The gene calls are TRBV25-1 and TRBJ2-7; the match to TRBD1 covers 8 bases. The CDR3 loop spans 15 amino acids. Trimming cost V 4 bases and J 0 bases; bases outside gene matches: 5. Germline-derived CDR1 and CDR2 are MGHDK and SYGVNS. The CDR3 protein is CASSGRQGSSYEQYF. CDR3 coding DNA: TGTGCCAGCAGTGGACGACAGGGGAGCTCCTACGAGCAGTACTTC.

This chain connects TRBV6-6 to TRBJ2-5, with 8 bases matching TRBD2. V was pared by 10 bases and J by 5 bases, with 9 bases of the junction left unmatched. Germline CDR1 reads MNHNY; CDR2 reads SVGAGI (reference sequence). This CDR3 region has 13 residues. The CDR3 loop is CATGRDDLETQYF. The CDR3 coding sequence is TGTGCCACCGGGAGGGATGACCTGGAGACCCAGTACTTC.

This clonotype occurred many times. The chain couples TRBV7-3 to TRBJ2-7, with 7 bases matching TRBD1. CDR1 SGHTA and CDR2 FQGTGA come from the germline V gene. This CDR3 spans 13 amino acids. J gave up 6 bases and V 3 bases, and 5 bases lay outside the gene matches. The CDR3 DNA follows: TGTGCCAGCAGCTTGCGACAGGGCTCCGAGCAGTACTTC. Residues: CASSLRQGSEQYF.

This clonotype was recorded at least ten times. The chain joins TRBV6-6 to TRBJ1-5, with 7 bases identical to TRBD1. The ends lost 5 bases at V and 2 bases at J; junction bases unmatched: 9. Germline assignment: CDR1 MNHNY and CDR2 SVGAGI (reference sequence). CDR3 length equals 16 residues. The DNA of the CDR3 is TGTGCCAGCAGTACCCCGACAGGGACAGGCAATCAGCCCCAGCATTTT. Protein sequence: CASSTPTGTGNQPQHF.

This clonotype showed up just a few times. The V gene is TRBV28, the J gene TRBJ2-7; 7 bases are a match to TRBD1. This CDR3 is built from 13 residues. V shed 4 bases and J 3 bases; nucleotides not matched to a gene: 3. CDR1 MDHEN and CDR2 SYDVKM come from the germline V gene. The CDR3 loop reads CASSWDSFYEQYF. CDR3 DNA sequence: TGTGCCAGCAGTTGGGACAGTTTCTACGAGCAGTACTTC.

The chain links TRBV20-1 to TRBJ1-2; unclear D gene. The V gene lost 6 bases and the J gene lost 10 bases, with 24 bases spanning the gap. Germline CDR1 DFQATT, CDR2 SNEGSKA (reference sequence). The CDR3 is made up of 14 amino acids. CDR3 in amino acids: CSAPSEGNTPDYTF. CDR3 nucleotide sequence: TGCAGTGCCCCGTCTGAGGGAAACACACCTGACTACACCTTC.

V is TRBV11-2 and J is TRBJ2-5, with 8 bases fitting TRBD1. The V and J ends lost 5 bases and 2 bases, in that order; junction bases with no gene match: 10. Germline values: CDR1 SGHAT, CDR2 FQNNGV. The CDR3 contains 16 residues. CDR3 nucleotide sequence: TGTGCCAGCAGCCCCACAGGGGGGTGGGATCAAGAGACCCAGTACTTC. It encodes CASSPTGGWDQETQYF.

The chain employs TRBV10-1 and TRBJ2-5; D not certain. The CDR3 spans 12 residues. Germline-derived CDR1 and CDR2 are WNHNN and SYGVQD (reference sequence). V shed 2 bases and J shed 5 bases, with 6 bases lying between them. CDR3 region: CASSEVGETQYF. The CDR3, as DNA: TGCGCCAGCAGTGAGGTCGGGGAGACCCAGTACTTC.

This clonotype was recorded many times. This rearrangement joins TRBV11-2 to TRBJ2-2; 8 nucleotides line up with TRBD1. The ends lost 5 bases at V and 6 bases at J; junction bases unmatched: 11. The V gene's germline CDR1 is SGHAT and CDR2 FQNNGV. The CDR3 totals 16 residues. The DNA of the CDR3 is TGTGCCAGCAGCCCCCTGCGGACAGGGCTATCCGGGGAGCTGTTTTTT. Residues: CASSPLRTGLSGELFF.

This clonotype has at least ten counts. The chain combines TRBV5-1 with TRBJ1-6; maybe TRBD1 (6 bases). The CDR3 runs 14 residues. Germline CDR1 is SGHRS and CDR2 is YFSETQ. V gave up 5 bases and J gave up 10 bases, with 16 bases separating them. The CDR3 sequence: CASRRDTAYSPLHF. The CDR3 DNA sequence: TGCGCCAGCAGAAGGGACACAGCCTACTCACCCCTCCACTTT.

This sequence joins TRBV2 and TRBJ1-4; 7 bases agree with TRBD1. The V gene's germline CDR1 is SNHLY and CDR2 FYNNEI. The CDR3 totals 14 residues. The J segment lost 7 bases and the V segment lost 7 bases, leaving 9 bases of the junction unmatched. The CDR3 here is CASIWTGKGEKLFF. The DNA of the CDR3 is TGTGCCAGCATCTGGACAGGAAAGGGTGAAAAACTGTTTTTT.

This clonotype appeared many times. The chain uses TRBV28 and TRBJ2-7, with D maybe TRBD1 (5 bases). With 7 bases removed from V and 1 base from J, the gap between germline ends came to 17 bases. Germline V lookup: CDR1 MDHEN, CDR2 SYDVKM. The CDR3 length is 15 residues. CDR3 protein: CASTTPRDRSYEQYF. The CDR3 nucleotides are TGTGCCAGCACCACCCCCCGAGACAGATCCTACGAGCAGTACTTC.

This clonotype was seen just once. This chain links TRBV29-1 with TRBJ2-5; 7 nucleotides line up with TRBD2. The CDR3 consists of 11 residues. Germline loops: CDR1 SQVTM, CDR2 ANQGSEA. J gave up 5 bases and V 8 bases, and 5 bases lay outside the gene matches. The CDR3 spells CSLSGRETQYF. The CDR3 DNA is TGCAGCTTATCCGGGAGGGAGACCCAGTACTTC.

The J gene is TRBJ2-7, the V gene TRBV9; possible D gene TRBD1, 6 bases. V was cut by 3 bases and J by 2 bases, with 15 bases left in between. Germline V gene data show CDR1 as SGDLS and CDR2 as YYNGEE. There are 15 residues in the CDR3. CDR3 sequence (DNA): TGTGCCAGCAGCGAGGGGGACCCGGAGCCCTACGAGCAGTACTTC. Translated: CASSEGDPEPYEQYF.

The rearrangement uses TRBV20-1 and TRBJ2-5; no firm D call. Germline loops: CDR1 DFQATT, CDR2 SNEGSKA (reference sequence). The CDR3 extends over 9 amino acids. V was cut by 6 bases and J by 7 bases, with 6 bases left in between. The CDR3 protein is CSAGRTQYF. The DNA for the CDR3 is TGCAGTGCCGGAAGGACCCAGTACTTC.

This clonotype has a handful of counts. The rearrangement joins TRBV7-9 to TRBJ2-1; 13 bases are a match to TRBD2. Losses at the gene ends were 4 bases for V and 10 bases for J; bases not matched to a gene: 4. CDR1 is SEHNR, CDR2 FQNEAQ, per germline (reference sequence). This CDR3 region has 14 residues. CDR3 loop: CASSYPGLAGEQFF. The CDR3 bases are TGTGCCAGCAGCTACCCGGGACTAGCGGGAGAGCAGTTCTTC.

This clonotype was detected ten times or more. DNA of the CDR3: TGTGCCAGCAGCGCTAGCGGACAAAAAGAGACCCAGTACTTC. It translates to CASSASGQKETQYF. The rearrangement joins TRBV5-4 to TRBJ2-5; 7 nucleotides match TRBD2. The CDR3 covers 14 residues. Germline V gives CDR1 SGHNT, CDR2 YYREEE (reference sequence). J lost 3 bases, V lost 4 bases, and 6 bases had no gene match.

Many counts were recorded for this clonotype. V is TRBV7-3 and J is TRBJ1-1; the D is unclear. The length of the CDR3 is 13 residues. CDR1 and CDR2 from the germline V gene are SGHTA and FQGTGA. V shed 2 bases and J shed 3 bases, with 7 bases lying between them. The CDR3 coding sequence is TGTGCCAGCAGCTTAGGACCGTACACTGAAGCTTTCTTT. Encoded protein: CASSLGPYTEAFF.

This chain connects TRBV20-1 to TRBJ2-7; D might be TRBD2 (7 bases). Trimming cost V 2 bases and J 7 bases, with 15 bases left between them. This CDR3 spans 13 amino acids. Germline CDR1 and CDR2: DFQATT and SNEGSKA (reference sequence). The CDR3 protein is CSARTAGDYEQYF. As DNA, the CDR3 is TGCAGTGCTAGAACTGCAGGGGACTATGAGCAGTACTTC.

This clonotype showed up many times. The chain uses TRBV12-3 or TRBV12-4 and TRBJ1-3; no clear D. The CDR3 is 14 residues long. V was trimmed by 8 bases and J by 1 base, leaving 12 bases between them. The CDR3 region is CASWASESGNTIYF. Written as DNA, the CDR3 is TGTGCCAGCTGGGCCTCTGAGTCTGGAAACACCATATATTTT.

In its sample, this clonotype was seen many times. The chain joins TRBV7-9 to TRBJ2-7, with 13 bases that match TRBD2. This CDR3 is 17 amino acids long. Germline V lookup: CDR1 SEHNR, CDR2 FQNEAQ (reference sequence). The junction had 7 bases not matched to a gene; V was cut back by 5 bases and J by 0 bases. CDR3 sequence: CASSTWTSGGVSYEQYF. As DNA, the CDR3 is TGTGCCAGCAGCACGTGGACTAGCGGGGGTGTCTCCTACGAGCAGTACTTC.